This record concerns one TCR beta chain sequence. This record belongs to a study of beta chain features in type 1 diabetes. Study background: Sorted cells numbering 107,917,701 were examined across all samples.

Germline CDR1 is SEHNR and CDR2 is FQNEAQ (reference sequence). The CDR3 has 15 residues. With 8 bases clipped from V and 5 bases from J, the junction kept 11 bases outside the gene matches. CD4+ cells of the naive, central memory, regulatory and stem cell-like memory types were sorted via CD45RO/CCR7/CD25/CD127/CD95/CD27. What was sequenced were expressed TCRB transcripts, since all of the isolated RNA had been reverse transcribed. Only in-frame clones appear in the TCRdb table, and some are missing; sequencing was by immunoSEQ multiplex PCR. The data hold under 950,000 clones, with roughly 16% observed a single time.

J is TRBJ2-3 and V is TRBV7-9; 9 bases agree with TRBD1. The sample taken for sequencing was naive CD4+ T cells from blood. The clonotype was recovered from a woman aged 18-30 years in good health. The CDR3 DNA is TGTGCCAGCCGCCCAGGGGGACAGGGTAGAGATACGCAGTATTTT. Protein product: CASRPGGQGRDTQYF.